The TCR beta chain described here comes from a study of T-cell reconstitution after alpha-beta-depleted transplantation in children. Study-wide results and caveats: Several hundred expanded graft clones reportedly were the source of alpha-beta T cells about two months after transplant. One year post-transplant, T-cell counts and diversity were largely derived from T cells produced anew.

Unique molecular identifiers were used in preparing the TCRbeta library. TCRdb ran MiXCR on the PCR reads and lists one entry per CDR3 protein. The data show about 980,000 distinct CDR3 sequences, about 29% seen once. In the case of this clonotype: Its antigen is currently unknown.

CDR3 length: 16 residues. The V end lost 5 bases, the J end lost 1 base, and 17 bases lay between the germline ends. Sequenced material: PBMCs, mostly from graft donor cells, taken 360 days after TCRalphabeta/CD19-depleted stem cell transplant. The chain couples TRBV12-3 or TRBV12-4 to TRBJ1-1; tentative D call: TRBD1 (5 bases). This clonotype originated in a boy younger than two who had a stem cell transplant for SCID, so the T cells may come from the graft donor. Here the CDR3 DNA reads TGTGCCAGCAGTACGTGGGAGAGGGGCCCGAACACTGAAGCTTTCTTT. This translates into CASSTWERGPNTEAFF.